The clone carrying this T cell receptor (beta chain) came up a few times. The source of the sample is a study of blood T cell repertoires in COVID-19. Study-wide context: Acute and convalescent COVID-19 samples came from the United States, Italy and Spain. T cells, B-cell-depleted T cells, or PBMCs provided the cDNA or gDNA that served as material.

Repertoires were generated with immunoSEQ multiplex PCR, while TCRdb's copy carries only in-frame clones and drops some. The sample yields about 120,000 clones, just under 90% seen once. The specimen sequenced was peripheral blood. This sequence was found in a woman aged 50 to 60 with acute or convalescent COVID-19.

CDR3 nucleotides: TGTGCCAGCAGCATGGACAGCGGAAACACCATATATTTT. Protein sequence: CASSMDSGNTIYF. V is TRBV21-1 and J is TRBJ1-3; the table's D call, TRBD1, was not checked against the DNA. TRBV21-1 is termed a pseudogene. This CDR3 region has 13 residues.